This T cell receptor beta chain was recorded in a study of cytomegalovirus exposure and HLA in healthy donors. Notes on the study in general: Trimming of TCR beta V- and J-genes showed a link, identified in a later analysis, to a missense DCLRE1C variant. Reportedly, diagnosis of cytomegalovirus status by the classifier showed high specificity and sensitivity.

Both 60 Vbeta primers and 13 Jbeta primers went into the PCR. TCRdb keeps only in-frame clones here, not all; method: immunoSEQ multiplex PCR. This sample has 280,000 or so clones, with around nine tenths found just once. Between the trimmed V and J ends, which lost 2 bases and 0 bases, there was a span of 5 bases. The CDR3 runs 14 residues. Germline lookup yields CDR1 WNHNN and CDR2 SYGVQD (reference sequence). Points on this clone: Its antigen is not known.

This sequence joins TRBV10-1 and TRBJ2-1; D uncertain. The receptor was isolated from a woman aged 18 to 35 in good health and CMV-seronegative. Sequenced sample: PBMCs. CDR3 in amino acids: CASSEASSYNEQFF. CDR3 DNA sequence: TGCGCCAGCAGTGAGGCGTCCTCCTACAATGAGCAGTTCTTC.